The 24 T cell receptor beta chains listed next were all sequenced from one sample in a study of T cells and Merkel cell carcinoma outcomes. Data came from immunoSEQ multiplex PCR; TCRdb stores just in-frame clones and leaves some out. Counted here are 15,000 to 16,000 clones, roughly 76% occurring once; the ten biggest clones make up 7% to 9%. Sequencing was performed on tumor tissue from Merkel cell carcinoma. These receptors came from a human donor with Merkel cell carcinoma.

The table lists this clone with a count of one. The chain uses TRBV18 and TRBJ2-3; D gene unclear. V lost 0 bases and J lost 2, with 9 bases in between. The CDR3 is 15 residues long. Germline V gene data show CDR1 as KGHSH and CDR2 as LQKENI. CDR3 protein: CASSPPETPTDTQYF. In nucleotides, the CDR3 is TGTGCCAGCTCACCACCGGAAACCCCCACAGATACGCAGTATTTT.

The rearrangement uses TRBV5-6 and TRBJ2-7; a weak D match, TRBD2 (5 bases). CDR1 and CDR2 from the germline V gene are SGHDT and YYEEEE. The CDR3 runs 14 residues. Between the trimmed V and J ends, which lost 4 bases and 2 bases, there was a span of 13 bases. CDR3 bases: TGTGCCAGCAGCAATAAGGACTCGACCTACGAGCAGTACTTC. As protein: CASSNKDSTYEQYF.

CDR3 amino acids: CASIPGTQVTDTQYF. The CDR3 coding sequence is TGCGCCAGCATCCCCGGGACACAAGTTACAGATACGCAGTATTTT. The V call is TRBV5-1, the J call TRBJ2-3; possible D gene TRBD1, 6 bases. CDR1 and CDR2 (germline): SGHRS, YFSETQ. Trimming removed 6 bases at V and 3 bases at J, with 17 bases between. The CDR3 contains 15 residues.

V and J are TRBV4-1 and TRBJ1-4; tentatively, D is TRBD1 (6 bases). Trimming took 4 bases from V and 0 from J, leaving 18 bases between them. The germline gives CDR1 MGHRA, CDR2 YSYEKL. This CDR3 comprises 18 residues. CDR3 amino acids: CASSPKPTGPATNEKLFF. Here the CDR3 DNA reads TGCGCCAGCAGCCCGAAACCGACAGGTCCGGCAACTAATGAAAAACTGTTTTTT.

Only one count was recorded for this clone. The chain combines TRBV7-3 with TRBJ2-2, with 7 bases lining up with TRBD1. Germline CDR1 SGHTA, CDR2 FQGTGA. The J segment lost 4 bases and the V segment lost 5 bases, leaving 10 bases of the junction unmatched. This CDR3 is built from 16 residues. Here the CDR3 DNA reads TGTGCCAGCAGCGCCTACAGGGGAGACGGCACCGGGGAGCTGTTTTTT. This codes for CASSAYRGDGTGELFF.

The chain carries TRBV19 and TRBJ1-6; D might be TRBD1 (5 bases). This CDR3 spans 16 amino acids. The V end lost 3 bases, the J end lost 5 bases, and 14 bases lay between the germline ends. Germline V gene sequence: CDR1 LNHDA, CDR2 SQIVND (reference sequence). This chain's CDR3 is CASSMKRGWDNSPLHF. The CDR3 DNA follows: TGTGCCAGTAGTATGAAGAGGGGTTGGGATAATTCACCCCTCCACTTT.

The chain joins TRBV18 to TRBJ2-7, with a weak D call TRBD1 (5 bases). This CDR3 has 18 amino acids. V lost 3 bases and J lost 0, with 21 bases in between. From germline, CDR1 is KGHSH and CDR2 LQKENI. CDR3 sequence (DNA): TGTGCCAGCTCACCTCAACAAATACGAGACAGACTCTCCTACGAGCAGTACTTC. Residues: CASSPQQIRDRLSYEQYF.

This clone was seen a single time. The genes are TRBV7-9 and TRBJ2-7, with 9 bases fitting TRBD2. The V segment lost 3 bases and the J segment 7 bases; nucleotides outside the gene matches: 7. CDR3 length equals 14 residues. Per germline, CDR1 SEHNR and CDR2 FQNEAQ (reference sequence). The CDR3 sequence: CASSLRLAAGEQYF. CDR3 nucleotide sequence: TGTGCCAGCAGCTTGAGACTAGCGGCAGGGGAGCAGTACTTC.

V gene TRBV11-2 combines with J gene TRBJ2-7; D ambiguous. This CDR3 is 13 amino acids long. Trimming left V 1 base short and J 1 base short, with 5 bases between. Germline V gives CDR1 SGHAT, CDR2 FQNNGV. CDR3 amino acids: CASSLGVSYEQYF. In DNA, the CDR3 is TGTGCCAGCAGCTTAGGGGTTTCCTACGAGCAGTACTTC.

The V gene is TRBV5-1, the J gene TRBJ2-3, with D possibly being TRBD2 (7 bases). Trimming removed 4 bases at V and 8 bases at J, with 23 bases between. Germline CDR1 SGHRS, CDR2 YFSETQ. This CDR3 region has 16 residues. CDR3 protein: CASSPRRRGLRVTQYF. Written as DNA, the CDR3 is TGCGCCAGCAGCCCCCGCAGGCGGGGGCTACGGGTTACGCAGTATTTT. The full variable domain, rest sourced from reference TRBV5-1 and TRBJ2-3, is KAGVTQTPRYLIKTRGQQVTLSCSPISGHRSVSWYQQTPGQGLQFLFEYFSETQRNKGNFPGRFSGRQFSNSRSEMNVSTLELGDSALYLCASSPRRRGLRVTQYFGPGTRLTVL.

The rearrangement uses TRBV5-5 and TRBJ2-2, with D uncertain. Germline V CDR1 and CDR2: SGHKS, YYEKEE (reference sequence). The length of the CDR3 is 13 residues. V lost 4 bases, J lost 4 bases, and 8 bases lay in between. The CDR3 protein is CASSLGFTGELFF. The DNA of the CDR3 is TGTGCCAGCAGCCTGGGATTCACCGGGGAGCTGTTTTTT.

CDR3 nucleotide sequence: TGTGCCAGCGACGATAGCGGGGGGCAGTACTTC. Translation gives CASDDSGGQYF. The rearrangement joins TRBV11-2 to TRBJ2-7; 9 bases fit TRBD2. The V gene end was trimmed by 8 bases and the J gene end by 9 bases; junction bases not matched to a gene: 5. The CDR3 spans 11 residues. Germline assignment: CDR1 SGHAT and CDR2 FQNNGV.

Written as DNA, the CDR3 is TGCAGCGTTGAAGATCGCGATAGCGGAGGGAGCACAGATACGCAGTATTTT. This gives the protein CSVEDRDSGGSTDTQYF. The chain joins TRBV29-1 to TRBJ2-3; D possibly corresponds to TRBD2 (6 bases). The V gene lost 0 bases and the J gene lost 0 bases, with 16 bases spanning the gap. The CDR3 is made up of 17 amino acids. Germline-derived CDR1 and CDR2 are SQVTM and ANQGSEA.

CDR3 loop: CASSQGTAMNTEAFF. The CDR3 DNA is TGTGCCAGCAGCCAAGGGACAGCCATGAACACTGAAGCTTTCTTT. V is TRBV5-5 and J is TRBJ1-1; TRBD1 aligns across 7 bases. This CDR3 has 15 residues. The germline CDR1 and CDR2 sequences are SGHKS and YYEKEE (reference sequence). With V trimmed by 4 bases and J by 0 bases, 6 bases remained unmatched.

The chain recombines TRBV21-1 with TRBJ2-7. TRBV21-1 represents a pseudogene. The CDR3 runs to 13 residues. CDR3 sequence reads: CASSKEVVHEQYF. The CDR3, as DNA: TGTGCCAGCAGCAAAGAGGTAGTCCACGAGCAGTACTTC.

This clone was counted a few times. The chain employs TRBV2 and TRBJ2-7; 8 positions match TRBD2. CDR3 size: 15 residues. Trimming took 4 bases from V and 2 from J; bases not matched to a gene: 7. Germline lookup yields CDR1 SNHLY and CDR2 FYNNEI. This CDR3 reads CASSGEREPPYEQYF. The CDR3 DNA reads as TGTGCCAGCAGTGGGGAGCGGGAGCCCCCCTACGAGCAGTACTTC.

The V gene is TRBV5-5, the J gene TRBJ2-1, with 9 bases that match TRBD2. The V segment lost 4 bases and the J segment 5 bases; nucleotides outside the gene matches: 7. Germline V gene data show CDR1 as SGHKS and CDR2 as YYEKEE (reference sequence). This CDR3 contains 15 residues. CDR3 in DNA: TGTGCCAGCAGCCTTAGCGGGAGTGGGGACAATGAGCAGTTCTTC. It yields the protein CASSLSGSGDNEQFF.

The J gene is TRBJ2-3, the V gene TRBV28; the D gene is possibly TRBD2 (6 bases). V lost 7 bases and J 0 bases, leaving 14 bases between the germline ends. The CDR3 has 15 residues. The germline V gene encodes CDR1 MDHEN and CDR2 SYDVKM. CDR3 region: CASIQLATSTDTQYF. The CDR3 nucleotides are TGTGCCAGCATCCAGCTAGCGACTAGCACAGATACGCAGTATTTT.

The J gene is TRBJ2-7, the V gene TRBV28; D is possibly TRBD2 (6 bases). The V end lost 7 bases, the J end lost 1 base, and 20 bases lay between the germline ends. Germline assignment: CDR1 MDHEN and CDR2 SYDVKM. This CDR3 has 16 residues. This CDR3 is CASISAGTETSYEQYF. Written as DNA, the CDR3 is TGTGCCAGCATCTCTGCCGGGACTGAGACTTCCTACGAGCAGTACTTC.

The chain recombines TRBV2 with TRBJ1-3; D ambiguous. The V end lost 2 bases, the J end lost 0 bases, and 5 bases lay between the germline ends. This CDR3 has 14 residues. CDR1 and CDR2 from the germline V gene are SNHLY and FYNNEI. The CDR3 nucleotides are TGTGCCAGCAGTGAACAGAGCTCTGGAAACACCATATATTTT. The encoded protein is CASSEQSSGNTIYF.

This clone has a single count. The rearrangement links TRBV10-2 to TRBJ1-2; TRBD1 agrees at 7 bases. Unmatched junction bases numbered 5, after V lost 5 bases and J lost 8 bases. This CDR3 is 12 amino acids long. Germline lookup yields CDR1 WSHSY and CDR2 SAAADI. Here the CDR3 reads CASSQTGEGYTF. DNA of the CDR3: TGCGCCAGCAGTCAAACAGGGGAAGGCTACACCTTC.

The rearrangement joins TRBV7-2 to TRBJ1-2, with D possibly being TRBD1 (5 bases). CDR3 length: 16 residues. Trimming left V 5 bases short and J 10 bases short, with 26 bases between. Germline-derived CDR1 and CDR2 are SGHTA and FQGNSA. CDR3 protein: CASSPELWFGQGYYTF. The CDR3 nucleotides are TGTGCCAGCAGCCCGGAGCTGTGGTTCGGGCAGGGATACTACACCTTC.

The chain links TRBV5-6 to TRBJ1-5; D is unclear. Germline V gene lookup returns CDR1 SGHDT and CDR2 YYEEEE. With 4 bases removed from V and 4 bases from J, the gap between germline ends came to 9 bases. CDR3 length: 13 residues. The CDR3, as DNA: TGTGCCAGCAGCCCCGGACTAAATCAGCCCCAGCATTTT. It encodes CASSPGLNQPQHF.

The rearrangement links TRBV9 to TRBJ2-1; 7 bases are shared with TRBD1. V dropped 4 bases and J dropped 8; count of bases not matched to a gene: 6. This CDR3 comprises 13 residues. In germline, CDR1 is SGDLS, CDR2 YYNGEE. In nucleotides, the CDR3 is TGTGCCAGCAGCCGACCTACAGGGGATGAGCAGTTCTTC. Residues: CASSRPTGDEQFF.